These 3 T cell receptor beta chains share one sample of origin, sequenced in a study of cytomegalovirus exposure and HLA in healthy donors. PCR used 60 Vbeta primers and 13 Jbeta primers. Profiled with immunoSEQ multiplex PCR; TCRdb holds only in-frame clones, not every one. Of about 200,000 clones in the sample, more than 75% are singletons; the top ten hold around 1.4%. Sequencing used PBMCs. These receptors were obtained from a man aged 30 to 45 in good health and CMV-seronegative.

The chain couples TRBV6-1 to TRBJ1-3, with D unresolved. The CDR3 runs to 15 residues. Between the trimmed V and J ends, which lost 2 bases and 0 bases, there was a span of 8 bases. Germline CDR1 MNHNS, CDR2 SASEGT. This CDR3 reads CASSEQESSGNTIYF. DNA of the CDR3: TGTGCCAGCAGTGAACAGGAATCCTCTGGAAACACCATATATTTT.

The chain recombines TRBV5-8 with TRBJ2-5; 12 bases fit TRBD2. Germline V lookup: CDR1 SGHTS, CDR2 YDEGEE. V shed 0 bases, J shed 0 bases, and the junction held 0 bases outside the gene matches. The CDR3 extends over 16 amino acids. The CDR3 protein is CASSLGTSGDQETQYF. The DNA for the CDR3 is TGTGCCAGCAGCTTGGGGACTAGCGGGGACCAAGAGACCCAGTACTTC.

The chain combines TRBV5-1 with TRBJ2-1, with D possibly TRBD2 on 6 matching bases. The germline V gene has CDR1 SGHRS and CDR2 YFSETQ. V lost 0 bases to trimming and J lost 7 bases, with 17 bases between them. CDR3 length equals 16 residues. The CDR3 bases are TGCGCCAGCAGCTTGGTAGTGGTCGGCGGGGCTAATGAGCAGTTCTTC. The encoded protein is CASSLVVVGGANEQFF.